This T cell receptor (beta chain) appears in the sequencing data of a study of siplizumab effects on memory and regulatory T cells. Germline CDR1 is SGDLS and CDR2 is YYNGEE. V lost 0 bases and J lost 4, with 10 bases in between. The CDR3 is 14 amino acids. Study-wide results and limits: The apparent diversity of naive T cells exceeded that of memory cells, and naive T cells seemed to make a major contribution to the alloresponse.

As for this clone: Its antigen is unidentified.

The repertoire was sequenced with immunoSEQ multiplex PCR; TCRdb's copy has only in-frame clones and lacks some. The sample shows about 110,000 clones, more than 90% of them seen only once. J is TRBJ1-1 and V is TRBV9; no reliable D call. This TCR was sampled from a human donor in good health. Sequenced sample: CD4+ T cells sorted from blood. CDR3 residues: CASSVGGLGTEAFF. CDR3 coding DNA: TGTGCCAGCAGCGTAGGAGGGTTGGGCACTGAAGCTTTCTTT.